This T cell receptor (beta chain) came from a study of cytomegalovirus exposure and HLA in healthy donors. The wider study: When 398 donors were genotyped, around 77% of them were found to fall in the Caucasian-associated ancestry cluster. Regarding the study as a whole: Altogether, 160 or so TCR beta chains were recorded as cytomegalovirus-associated. As was reported, the classifier diagnosed cytomegalovirus status with high specificity and sensitivity.

PCR primers comprised 60 Vbeta and 13 Jbeta primers. Method: immunoSEQ multiplex PCR; TCRdb's copy keeps in-frame clones and lacks some. The table includes about 150,000 clones, roughly 10% detected once. Germline V lookup: CDR1 MNHEY, CDR2 SVGAGI. Trimming took off 2 bases at V and 9 bases at J, with 22 bases between the two ends. This CDR3 spans 16 amino acids. When sampled, the donors appeared nominally healthy, though they likely had unrecorded immune exposures. With respect to this clone: What it recognizes is unknown.

This sequence originates from a man aged 50 or older in good health and CMV-seronegative. This rearrangement joins TRBV6-5 to TRBJ1-1; no reliable D call. Sequences were obtained from PBMCs. Here the CDR3 DNA reads TGTGCCAGCAGTTACGGTGCGCGGCGGTCACCTGGAAAAGCTTTCTTT. Its translation is CASSYGARRSPGKAFF.